The 16 T cell receptor beta chains given below trace back to one sample, sequenced in a study of PD-L1 blockade in urothelial cancer. Method: immunoSEQ multiplex PCR; TCRdb's copy keeps in-frame clones and lacks some. The data contain tens of thousands of clones, more than 75% of them seen just once; the ten biggest clones take up about 3.4%. The sample in question was PBMCs, obtained around atezolizumab (anti-PD-L1) treatment. These receptors were taken from a man aged 50-60 years with urothelial cancer.

This clone was seen only once. The chain joins TRBV27 to TRBJ2-7; 8 bases align to TRBD2. Losses at the gene ends were 0 bases for V and 6 bases for J; bases not matched to a gene: 7. The CDR3 totals 15 residues. Germline lookup yields CDR1 MNHEY and CDR2 SMNVEV (reference sequence). The CDR3 nucleotides are TGTGCCAGCAGTTTATCGTTGGCGGGAGGCCCCGAGCAGTACTTC. Translating it yields CASSLSLAGGPEQYF.

The V and J genes are TRBV11-3 and TRBJ1-6; 7 positions match TRBD1. This CDR3 has 13 amino acids. The V segment lost 4 bases and the J segment 9 bases; nucleotides outside the gene matches: 3. In germline, CDR1 is SGHNT, CDR2 YENEEA. CDR3 DNA: TGTGCCAGCAGCTCGGGACAGAGTTCACCCCTCCACTTT. Protein product: CASSSGQSSPLHF.

The V and J genes are TRBV19 and TRBJ1-5; 7 bases are a match to TRBD1. Germline V CDR1 and CDR2: LNHDA, SQIVND (reference sequence). The ends lost 2 bases at V and 4 bases at J; junction bases unmatched: 5. The CDR3 loop spans 15 amino acids. The CDR3 nucleotides read TGTGCCAGTAGTATACGACAGGGATTGAATCAGCCCCAGCATTTT. Its protein product is CASSIRQGLNQPQHF.

The chain combines TRBV25-1 with TRBJ2-2; possible D gene TRBD2, 6 bases. Germline CDR1 MGHDK, CDR2 SYGVNS. The CDR3 covers 15 residues. Trimming shortened V by 3 bases and J by 5 bases, and 13 bases separated the two germline ends. The CDR3 bases are TGTGCCAGCAGTGATCCCGGGAGAGGAACCGGGGAGCTGTTTTTT. This gives the protein CASSDPGRGTGELFF.

The chain has TRBV25-1 and TRBJ1-1; D is ambiguous. There are 16 residues in the CDR3. With 2 bases removed from V and 6 bases from J, the gap between germline ends came to 19 bases. The germline V gene has CDR1 MGHDK and CDR2 SYGVNS. In nucleotides, the CDR3 is TGTGCCAGCAGTGAAATGGGCCGTCCCCCCCCCGCTGAAGCTTTCTTT. Its translation is CASSEMGRPPPAEAFF.

V and J are TRBV2 and TRBJ2-7; 9 bases line up with TRBD1. Trimming removed 6 bases from V and 6 bases from J; junction bases left unmatched: 12. Germline CDR1 is SNHLY and CDR2 is FYNNEI. CDR3 length equals 15 residues. Written as DNA, the CDR3 is TGTGCCAGCAGCAGCAGACAGGGGGGTTTGGCCGAGCAGTACTTC. This gives the protein CASSSRQGGLAEQYF. The variable domain in full, completed from reference TRBV2 and TRBJ2-7, reads EPEVTQTPSHQVTQMGQEVILRCVPISNHLYFYWYRQILGQKVEFLVSFYNNEISEKSEIFDDQFSVERPDGSNFTLKIRSTKLEDSAMYFCASSSRQGGLAEQYFGPGTRLTVT.

The chain couples TRBV18 to TRBJ2-2, with 10 bases fitting TRBD1. The CDR3 totals 15 residues. V shed 2 bases and J 7 bases; nucleotides not matched to a gene: 4. From germline, CDR1 is KGHSH and CDR2 LQKENI. The CDR3 spells CASSPGQGVLGELFF. In DNA, the CDR3 is TGTGCCAGCTCACCAGGACAGGGGGTCCTCGGGGAGCTGTTTTTT.

This chain joins TRBV7-8 and TRBJ1-5, with D perhaps TRBD1 (5 bases). Germline assignment: CDR1 SGHVS and CDR2 FQNEAQ. The CDR3 is made up of 17 amino acids. V was pared by 2 bases and J by 5 bases, with 19 bases between. CDR3 DNA sequence: TGTGCCAGCAGCTTATCCCAACCAGGGACTCCTTATCAGCCCCAGCATTTT. Its translation is CASSLSQPGTPYQPQHF.

This chain uses TRBV30 with TRBJ2-1; 11 bases align to TRBD2. The CDR3 has 19 amino acids. V dropped 0 bases and J dropped 8; count of bases not matched to a gene: 18. CDR1 GTSNPN and CDR2 SVGIG come from the germline V gene (reference sequence). CDR3 amino acids: CAWSVTRTLSGRAGHEQFF. CDR3 bases: TGTGCCTGGAGTGTAACACGAACCCTTAGCGGGAGGGCCGGGCATGAGCAGTTCTTC.

J is TRBJ1-5 and V is TRBV28, with TRBD1 matching 8 bases. V shed 3 bases, J shed 5 bases, and the junction held 6 bases outside the gene matches. The CDR3 has 15 residues. Germline V gene data show CDR1 as MDHEN and CDR2 as SYDVKM. Here the CDR3 reads CASSLGQVKYQPQHF. The CDR3, as DNA: TGTGCCAGCAGTTTGGGACAGGTAAAATATCAGCCCCAGCATTTT.

Within the sample, this clone is medium-sized. The rearrangement uses TRBV2 and TRBJ2-1; TRBD1 is a possible D gene (5 bases). The CDR3 extends over 14 amino acids. V was pared by 5 bases and J by 2 bases, with 10 bases between. The germline V gene has CDR1 SNHLY and CDR2 FYNNEI. CDR3 bases: TGTGCCAGCAGTAGCAGGGTTCCCTACAATGAGCAGTTCTTC. This sequence encodes CASSSRVPYNEQFF.

The rearrangement uses TRBV19 and TRBJ2-1; TRBD2 aligns across 12 bases. The CDR3 is 18 residues long. With 3 bases clipped from V and 2 bases from J, the junction kept 8 bases outside the gene matches. The germline gives CDR1 LNHDA, CDR2 SQIVND (reference sequence). The CDR3 nucleotides are TGTGCCAGTAGTATCGGGCTAGCGGGAGGGCATACCTACAATGAGCAGTTCTTC. Encoded protein: CASSIGLAGGHTYNEQFF.

V gene TRBV5-1 combines with J gene TRBJ2-2; 10 bases line up with TRBD1. This CDR3 spans 18 amino acids. Unmatched junction bases numbered 14, after V lost 4 bases and J lost 5 bases. Germline V gene lookup returns CDR1 SGHRS and CDR2 YFSETQ. This CDR3 is CASSPMRTGTGVTGELFF. The CDR3 nucleotides are TGCGCCAGCAGCCCAATGCGAACCGGGACAGGGGTTACCGGGGAGCTGTTTTTT.

The chain combines TRBV9 with TRBJ2-7; a weak D match, TRBD1 (6 bases). V was pared by 5 bases and J by 2 bases, with 14 bases between. This CDR3 has 14 amino acids. CDR1 and CDR2 (germline): SGDLS, YYNGEE. This CDR3 is CASSVGTRTYEQYF. In DNA form, the CDR3 reads TGTGCCAGCAGTGTCGGGACAAGGACCTACGAGCAGTACTTC.

This clone was counted between two and nine times. CDR3 nucleotides: TGTGCCAGCAGCAAAATCCCGACAGGTACTTCTGGCTACACCTTC. It specifies CASSKIPTGTSGYTF. The chain employs TRBV6-7 and TRBJ1-2, with TRBD1 as a possible D gene (6 bases). TRBV6-7 is an open reading frame whose function is uncertain. The CDR3 length is 15 residues. Trimming took 6 bases from V and 7 from J, leaving 21 bases between them.

Here the CDR3 DNA reads TGTGCCAGCAGCTTCCGGGAGGGTAGCGAGCAGTACTTC. Amino acid sequence: CASSFREGSEQYF. The V gene is TRBV7-2, the J gene TRBJ2-7, with 8 bases aligning to TRBD2. The CDR3 is 13 residues long. The germline CDR1 and CDR2 sequences are SGHTA and FQGNSA. The V segment lost 3 bases and the J segment 6 bases; nucleotides outside the gene matches: 4.